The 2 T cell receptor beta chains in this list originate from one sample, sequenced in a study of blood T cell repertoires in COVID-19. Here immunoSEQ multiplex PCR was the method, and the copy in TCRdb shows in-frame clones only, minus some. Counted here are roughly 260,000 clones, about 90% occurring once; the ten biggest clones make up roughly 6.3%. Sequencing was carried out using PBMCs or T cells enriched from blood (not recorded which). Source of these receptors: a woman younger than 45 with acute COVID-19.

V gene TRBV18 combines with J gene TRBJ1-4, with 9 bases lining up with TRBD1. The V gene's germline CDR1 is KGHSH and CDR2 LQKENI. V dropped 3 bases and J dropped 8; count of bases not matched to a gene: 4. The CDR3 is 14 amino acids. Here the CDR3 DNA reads TGTGCCAGCTCACCGGACAGGGGAAGCGAAAAACTGTTTTTT. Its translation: CASSPDRGSEKLFF.

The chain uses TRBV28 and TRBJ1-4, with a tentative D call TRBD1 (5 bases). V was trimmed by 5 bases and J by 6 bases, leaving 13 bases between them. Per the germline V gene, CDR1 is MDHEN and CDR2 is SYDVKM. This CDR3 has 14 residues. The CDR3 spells CASSLAGPDEKLFF. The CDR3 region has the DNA TGTGCCAGCAGTCTTGCAGGGCCGGATGAAAAACTGTTTTTT.